The clone carrying this T cell receptor (beta chain) has at least ten counts. Its specificity is not known. Other nucleotide sequences in the sample specify the same CDR3. The CDR3 length is 12 residues. Germline assignment: CDR1 SGHDN and CDR2 FVKESK. Trimming stripped 6 bases from V and 7 bases from J, with 7 bases between. The data stem from a study of T cell responses to AZD1222 COVID-19 vaccine. Study-wide points: Possibly, clonal diversity was underestimated; donors were largely white British and included more females.

Samples with a second dose at about 4 or about 12 weeks were pooled together. Generated by immunoSEQ multiplex PCR, the TCRdb table keeps only in-frame clones and is missing some. This table holds some 120,000 clones, 80% to 90% found once. The J gene is TRBJ1-6, the V gene TRBV14; D gene uncertain. The source material was peripheral blood, sampled 28 days after the second AZD1222 dose. The origin of this receptor is an adult who received the AZD1222 COVID-19 vaccine. CDR3 coding DNA: TGTGCCAGCAGGGGAGACAATTCACCCCTCCACTTT. This codes for CASRGDNSPLHF.